The sample holds a few counts of the clone carrying this T cell receptor beta chain. Antigen: not known. This sample stems from a study of beta chain features in type 1 diabetes. The study, taken as a whole, reports: People with Type 1 diabetes carried modestly yet significantly shorter TCRB CDR3s in all four CD4+ subsets.

The study reverse transcribed the entire isolated RNA, so it sequenced expressed TCRB transcripts. The assay was immunoSEQ multiplex PCR, and TCRdb's table has in-frame clones only and misses some. The sample has roughly 350,000 clones; 9.6% are singletons. Germline CDR1 MNHNY, CDR2 SVGAGI (reference sequence). The CDR3 has 15 residues. V lost 5 bases to trimming and J lost 3 bases, with 14 bases between them. The rearrangement links TRBV6-6 to TRBJ1-5; no clear D gene. The TCR originated in a man between 25 and 39 years old with type 1 diabetes. The sequenced material came from central memory CD4+ T cells from blood. This chain's CDR3 is CASSLKALNNQPQHF. CDR3 sequence (DNA): TGTGCCAGCAGTCTCAAGGCCTTGAACAATCAGCCCCAGCATTTT.